In this sample, the clone carrying this T cell receptor beta chain turned up a few times. What it binds is unknown. Incorporated into the TCR beta cDNA libraries were unique molecular identifiers, which served to reduce PCR and sequencing biases. The yield from roughly 1 to 10 million T cells was roughly 500,000 cDNA molecules in total. TCRdb re-analysed the PCR reads in MiXCR, keeping a single row per CDR3 protein. The table lists over 700,000 distinct CDR3 sequences, roughly 27% of them singletons. The sample comes from a study of post-analysis software for immune sequencing data. Study as a whole: In terms of disease course, relapsing-remitting, secondary progressive and progressive-relapsing multiple sclerosis were included. General study findings and limits: Controls showed significantly higher normalized Chao1 diversity than did multiple sclerosis patients. With TRBV5-6, TRBV5-1 and TRBV20-1 included, about five TRBV segments were more frequent in patients than in controls. F measure showed strong co-clustering of same-batch samples.

The CDR3 runs 12 residues. The ends were cut back, 8 bases at V and 1 base at J, with 8 bases in the middle. The germline gives CDR1 MDHEN, CDR2 SYDVKM. The sample consisted of blood. The genes are TRBV28 and TRBJ2-5; D gene uncertain. This clonotype originated in a girl aged 5-17 years with multiple sclerosis. The CDR3 nucleotides read TGTGCCAGCCGGACGTTCCAAGAGACCCAGTACTTC. Encoded protein: CASRTFQETQYF.